The 17 T cell receptor beta chains in this list originate from one sample, sequenced in a study of blood T cell repertoires in COVID-19. Assay: immunoSEQ multiplex PCR; the TCRdb copy retains only in-frame clones and omits some. The sample comprises approximately 210,000 clones, approximately 86% of which are singletons, and 2% to 2.5% rests with the top ten. Sequences were obtained from PBMCs or T cells enriched from blood (not recorded which). Every receptor here comes from a woman in her thirties who had recovered from COVID-19.

A few counts support this clone. The CDR3 is CAWNGGASYEQYF. Here the CDR3 DNA reads TGTGCCTGGAACGGGGGGGCCTCCTACGAGCAGTACTTC. V usage is TRBV30 and J usage is TRBJ2-7; 8 nucleotides align to TRBD2. V lost 4 bases to trimming and J lost 0 bases; unmatched junction nucleotides: 2. The CDR3 is 13 amino acids. Germline assignment: CDR1 GTSNPN and CDR2 SVGIG (reference sequence).

This chain joins TRBV18 and TRBJ2-3; 9 bases line up with TRBD1. CDR3 length equals 16 residues. The germline V gene encodes CDR1 KGHSH and CDR2 LQKENI. V lost 6 bases, J lost 3 bases, and 10 bases stayed unmatched. For the CDR3, the DNA is TGTGCCAGCTCTCCTTACGTGGGACAGGGAACAGATACGCAGTATTTT. Protein sequence: CASSPYVGQGTDTQYF. Supplemented by reference TRBV18 and TRBJ2-3, the full variable domain reads NAGVMQNPRHLVRRRGQEARLRCSPMKGHSHVYWYRQLPEEGLKFMVYLQKENIIDESGMPKERFSAEFPKEGPSILRIQQVVRGDSAAYFCASSPYVGQGTDTQYFGPGTRLTVL.

The chain employs TRBV10-3 and TRBJ1-1; D is ambiguous. Germline CDR1 reads ENHRY; CDR2 reads SYGVKD. The CDR3 has 13 residues. Trimming stripped 7 bases from V and 5 bases from J, with 14 bases between. The CDR3 is CAINTGVGTEAFF. CDR3 in DNA: TGTGCCATCAACACCGGGGTTGGAACTGAAGCTTTCTTT.

The genes are TRBV15 and TRBJ1-1; a possible D gene is TRBD1 (6 bases). The V end was cut by 3 bases, the J end by 1 base, with 9 bases between. CDR3 size: 14 residues. CDR1 and CDR2 (germline): LNHNV, YYDKDF (reference sequence). The CDR3 bases are TGTGCCACCAGCAGTCGGGACAAGAACACTGAAGCTTTCTTT. It specifies CATSSRDKNTEAFF. Variable domain in full (rest from reference TRBV15 and TRBJ1-1): DAMVIQNPRYQVTQFGKPVTLSCSQTLNHNVMYWYQQKSSQAPKLLFHYYDKDFNNEADTPDNFQSRRPNTSFCFLDIRSPGLGDTAMYLCATSSRDKNTEAFFGQGTRLTVV.

This clone was counted many times. The chain couples TRBV4-3 to TRBJ1-2, with 10 positions matching TRBD1. The CDR3 contains 16 residues. V shed 0 bases, J shed 8 bases, and the junction held 9 bases outside the gene matches. Germline values: CDR1 LGHNA, CDR2 YSLEER. In DNA form, the CDR3 reads TGCGCCAGCAGCCAAGATTATAGGACAGGGGGAGAAGGCTACACCTTC. It encodes CASSQDYRTGGEGYTF.

This clone appeared a single time. V and J are TRBV29-1 and TRBJ2-1, with 11 bases fitting TRBD2. After removal of 7 bases from V and 10 bases from J, the junction contained 9 bases not matched to a gene. In germline, CDR1 is SQVTM, CDR2 ANQGSEA. The CDR3 is made up of 13 amino acids. The CDR3 loop reads CSALSGGAGEQFF. In DNA form, the CDR3 reads TGCAGCGCCCTTAGCGGGGGGGCTGGGGAGCAGTTCTTC.

The J gene is TRBJ2-5, the V gene TRBV11-2, with D hard to call. Germline lookup yields CDR1 SGHAT and CDR2 FQNNGV. The CDR3 sequence is 17 residues long. V lost 4 bases and J 1 base, leaving 19 bases between the germline ends. This CDR3 is CASSSRLSTTFQETQYF. Written as DNA, the CDR3 is TGTGCCAGCAGCTCCAGGTTAAGTACAACATTCCAAGAGACCCAGTACTTC. Drawing the rest from reference TRBV11-2 and TRBJ2-5, the complete variable domain is EAGVAQSPRYKIIEKRQSVAFWCNPISGHATLYWYQQILGQGPKLLIQFQNNGVVDDSQLPKDRFSAERLKGVDSTLKIQPAKLEDSAVYLCASSSRLSTTFQETQYFGPGTRLLVL.

CDR3 amino acids: CAWRGGEAWNTGELFF. Here the CDR3 DNA reads TGTGCCTGGAGGGGCGGGGAGGCATGGAACACCGGGGAGCTGTTTTTT. This chain connects TRBV30 to TRBJ2-2, with a weak D call TRBD2 (6 bases). CDR3 length: 16 residues. The germline V gene encodes CDR1 GTSNPN and CDR2 SVGIG (reference sequence). Trimming pared 3 bases from V and 1 base from J, leaving 15 bases between.

The CDR3 loop reads CASSLAGQGTEKLFF. DNA of the CDR3: TGCGCCAGCAGCTTGGCCGGGCAGGGGACCGAAAAACTGTTTTTT. The chain joins TRBV5-1 to TRBJ1-4; a possible D gene is TRBD1 (6 bases). V shed 0 bases and J shed 8 bases, with 14 bases lying between them. This CDR3 has 15 amino acids. Per the germline V gene, CDR1 is SGHRS and CDR2 is YFSETQ. The full variable domain, in which reference TRBV5-1 and TRBJ1-4 provide the parts outside the CDR3, is KAGVTQTPRYLIKTRGQQVTLSCSPISGHRSVSWYQQTPGQGLQFLFEYFSETQRNKGNFPGRFSGRQFSNSRSEMNVSTLELGDSALYLCASSLAGQGTEKLFFGSGTQLSVL.

This rearrangement joins TRBV19 to TRBJ1-2, with 11 positions matching TRBD1. CDR3 length: 14 amino acids. Germline V lookup: CDR1 LNHDA, CDR2 SQIVND (reference sequence). Unmatched junction bases numbered 4, after V lost 5 bases and J lost 5 bases. The CDR3 sequence: CASSAGTGGYGYTF. The CDR3 nucleotides are TGTGCCAGTAGTGCCGGGACAGGGGGGTATGGCTACACCTTC. Drawing the rest from reference TRBV19 and TRBJ1-2, the complete variable domain is DGGITQSPKYLFRKEGQNVTLSCEQNLNHDAMYWYRQDPGQGLRLIYYSQIVNDFQKGDIAEGYSVSREKKESFPLTVTSAQKNPTAFYLCASSAGTGGYGYTFGSGTRLTVV.

This clone was seen only once. The V call is TRBV2, the J call TRBJ2-5, with TRBD1 as a possible D gene (7 bases). Germline CDR1 is SNHLY and CDR2 is FYNNEI. CDR3 length equals 13 residues. Deletions cut 8 bases from V and 4 bases from J, with 14 bases between. DNA of the CDR3: TGTGCCAGCCTTTTGCAGGGGGGAGAGACCCAGTACTTC. Its protein is CASLLQGGETQYF.

The chain has TRBV7-2 and TRBJ1-2; D unresolved. The CDR3 sequence is 13 residues long. Germline V gives CDR1 SGHTA, CDR2 FQGNSA. V lost 1 base, J lost 2 bases, and 5 bases lay in between. CDR3 amino acids: CASSLDKNYGYTF. CDR3 sequence (DNA): TGTGCCAGCAGCTTAGACAAGAACTATGGCTACACCTTC.

This chain links TRBV4-3 with TRBJ2-4, with TRBD1 matching over 7 bases. The germline V gene has CDR1 LGHNA and CDR2 YSLEER. Trimming at V came to 1 base and at J to 16 bases, leaving 16 bases not matched to a gene. This CDR3 region has 15 residues. This CDR3 is CASSQVILDQGVLYF. Here the CDR3 DNA reads TGCGCCAGCAGCCAAGTAATATTAGACCAGGGGGTTCTCTACTTC.

The chain has TRBV27 and TRBJ2-1, with 9 bases lining up with TRBD2. The CDR3 is 17 residues long. V shed 2 bases, J shed 6 bases, and the junction held 11 bases outside the gene matches. Germline-derived CDR1 and CDR2 are MNHEY and SMNVEV (reference sequence). Written as DNA, the CDR3 is TGTGCCAGCAGTTTAACAAGGACTAGCGTCAGAATCAATGAGCAGTTCTTC. Translated, it gives CASSLTRTSVRINEQFF.

This clone was seen once. The V call is TRBV24-1, the J call TRBJ2-3, with D possibly being TRBD1 (5 bases). Germline CDR1 is KGHDR and CDR2 is SFDVKD. This CDR3 comprises 16 residues. The V and J ends lost 0 bases and 0 bases respectively, with 9 bases between them. This CDR3 reads CATSDLAGSSTDTQYF. DNA of the CDR3: TGTGCCACCAGTGATTTGGCAGGGTCTAGCACAGATACGCAGTATTTT.

V and J are TRBV30 and TRBJ1-1; D unresolved. This CDR3 comprises 13 residues. Trimming left V 2 bases short and J 1 base short, with 8 bases between. The germline V gene encodes CDR1 GTSNPN and CDR2 SVGIG (reference sequence). The DNA of the CDR3 is TGTGCCTGGAGTAACCAGGAGAACACTGAAGCTTTCTTT. Protein: CAWSNQENTEAFF. Supplemented by reference TRBV30 and TRBJ1-1, the full variable domain reads SQTIHQWPATLVQPVGSPLSLECTVEGTSNPNLYWYRQAAGRGLQLLFYSVGIGQISSEVPQNLSASRPQDRQFILSSKKLLLSDSGFYLCAWSNQENTEAFFGQGTRLTVV.

The chain links TRBV7-3 to TRBJ1-2; D gene unclear. V was pared by 2 bases and J by 0 bases, with 10 bases between. The CDR3 length is 15 residues. Germline values: CDR1 SGHTA, CDR2 FQGTGA. As DNA, the CDR3 is TGTGCCAGCAGCTTAGAGGAAGGATCTAACTATGGCTACACCTTC. As protein: CASSLEEGSNYGYTF.